This TCR beta chain was recorded in a study of cytomegalovirus exposure and HLA in healthy donors. General study findings and limits: Upon later analysis, HLA-associated TCR beta chains proved more clonally expanded than other, equally common chains.

PCR used 60 Vbeta primers and 13 Jbeta primers. The table came from immunoSEQ multiplex PCR; TCRdb's copy has only in-frame clones and leaves some out. There are just over 150,000 clones in the sample; roughly four fifths occur only once, and around 3.3% lies in the top ten. The CDR3 has 13 residues. V lost 0 bases to trimming and J lost 4 bases, with 5 bases between them. The germline CDR1 and CDR2 sequences are SGHRS and YFSETQ. A word on this clone: Its antigen is not identified.

The receptor comes from a woman aged 40 to 50 in good health and CMV-seronegative. The sequenced material came from PBMCs. V is TRBV5-1 and J is TRBJ2-1; D uncertain. The CDR3 loop reads CASSLAQYNEQFF. CDR3 bases: TGCGCCAGCAGCTTGGCACAGTACAATGAGCAGTTCTTC.